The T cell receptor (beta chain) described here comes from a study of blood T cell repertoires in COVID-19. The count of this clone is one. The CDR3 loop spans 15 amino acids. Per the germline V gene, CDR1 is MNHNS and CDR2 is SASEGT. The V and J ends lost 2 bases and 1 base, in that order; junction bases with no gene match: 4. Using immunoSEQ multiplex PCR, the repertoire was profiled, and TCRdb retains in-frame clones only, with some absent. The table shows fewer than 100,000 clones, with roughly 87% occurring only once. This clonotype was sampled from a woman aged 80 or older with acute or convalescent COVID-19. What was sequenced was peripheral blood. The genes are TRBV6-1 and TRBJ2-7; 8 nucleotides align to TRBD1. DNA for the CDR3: TGTGCCAGCAGTGAAACCTGGACAGGGTCCTACGAGCAGTACTTC. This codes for CASSETWTGSYEQYF.